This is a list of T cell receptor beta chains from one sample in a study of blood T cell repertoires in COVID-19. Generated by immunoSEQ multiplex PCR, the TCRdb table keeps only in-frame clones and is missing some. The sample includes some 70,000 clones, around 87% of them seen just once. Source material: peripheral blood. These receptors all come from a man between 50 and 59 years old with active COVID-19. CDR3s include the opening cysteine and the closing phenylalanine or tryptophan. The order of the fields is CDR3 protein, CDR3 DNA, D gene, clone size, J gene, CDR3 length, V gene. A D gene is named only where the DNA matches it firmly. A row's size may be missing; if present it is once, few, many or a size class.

CDR3aa: CASSEEGQGTYGYTF; CDR3nt: TGTGCCAGCAGTGAAGAGGGGCAGGGAACGTATGGCTACACCTTC; d_gene: -; abundance: -; j_gene: TRBJ1-2; len: 15; v_gene: TRBV6-1
CDR3aa: CASSPAEAGGVDTQYF; CDR3nt: TGTGCCAGCAGCCCGGCTGAAGCGGGAGGGGTGGATACGCAGTATTTT; d_gene: TRBD2; abundance: -; j_gene: TRBJ2-3; len: 16; v_gene: TRBV27
CDR3aa: CASSPRLEGNTEAFF; CDR3nt: TGTGCCAGCTCACCACGACTCGAGGGGAACACTGAAGCTTTCTTT; d_gene: -; abundance: -; j_gene: TRBJ1-1; len: 15; v_gene: TRBV18
CDR3aa: CASSRLDRESTGELFF; CDR3nt: TGTGCCAGCAGCCGATTGGACAGGGAAAGCACCGGGGAGCTGTTTTTT; d_gene: TRBD1; abundance: -; j_gene: TRBJ2-2; len: 16; v_gene: TRBV3-1/TRBV3-2
CDR3aa: CASSIGTGTYGYTF; CDR3nt: TGTGCCAGCAGTATAGGGACAGGGACTTATGGCTACACCTTC; d_gene: TRBD1; abundance: -; j_gene: TRBJ1-2; len: 14; v_gene: TRBV28
CDR3aa: CASSEGLTAPYGYTF; CDR3nt: TGTGCCAGCAGTGAAGGGTTGACAGCCCCCTATGGCTACACCTTC; d_gene: -; abundance: -; j_gene: TRBJ1-2; len: 15; v_gene: TRBV6-1
CDR3aa: CASRTGQGQPQHF; CDR3nt: TGTGCCAGCAGGACCGGACAGGGCCAGCCCCAGCATTTT; d_gene: TRBD1; abundance: -; j_gene: TRBJ1-5; len: 13; v_gene: TRBV12-3/TRBV12-4
CDR3aa: CATSAPGQGGRGYTF; CDR3nt: TGTGCCACCAGTGCCCCCGGACAGGGCGGTCGGGGCTACACCTTC; d_gene: TRBD1; abundance: -; j_gene: TRBJ1-2; len: 15; v_gene: TRBV24-1
CDR3aa: CASSFLSRLAGRETQYF; CDR3nt: TGTGCCAGCAGCTTTTTGAGCCGGTTAGCGGGGAGAGAGACCCAGTACTTC; d_gene: TRBD2; abundance: -; j_gene: TRBJ2-5; len: 17; v_gene: TRBV5-6
CDR3aa: CASSPTGAGELFF; CDR3nt: TGTGCCAGTAGTCCAACAGGGGCCGGGGAGCTGTTTTTT; d_gene: TRBD1; abundance: -; j_gene: TRBJ2-2; len: 13; v_gene: TRBV19
CDR3aa: CASSPAGGGAGVEQFF; CDR3nt: TGCGCCAGCAGCCCCGCGGGCGGGGGGGCCGGCGTTGAGCAGTTCTTC; d_gene: TRBD2; abundance: -; j_gene: TRBJ2-1; len: 16; v_gene: TRBV5-1
CDR3aa: CASTSGQGRIQPQHF; CDR3nt: TGTGCCAGTACCTCAGGACAGGGGAGAATTCAGCCCCAGCATTTT; d_gene: TRBD1; abundance: -; j_gene: TRBJ1-5; len: 15; v_gene: TRBV19
CDR3aa: CASQGEAGNTIYF; CDR3nt: TGTGCCAGTCAGGGGGAGGCTGGAAACACCATATATTTT; d_gene: TRBD1; abundance: few; j_gene: TRBJ1-3; len: 13; v_gene: TRBV6-5
CDR3aa: CASSPRQGAQILGYEQYF; CDR3nt: TGTGCCAGCAGTCCCAGACAGGGGGCGCAGATCCTTGGCTACGAGCAGTACTTC; d_gene: TRBD1; abundance: -; j_gene: TRBJ2-7; len: 18; v_gene: TRBV28
CDR3aa: CASSPLPPEQMNTEAFF; CDR3nt: TGTGCCAGCAGCCCCCTCCCCCCGGAACAGATGAACACTGAAGCTTTCTTT; d_gene: -; abundance: -; j_gene: TRBJ1-1; len: 17; v_gene: TRBV3-1/TRBV3-2
CDR3aa: CASSPTAHSNQPQHF; CDR3nt: TGTGCCAGCTCACCGACAGCCCATAGCAATCAGCCCCAGCATTTT; d_gene: -; abundance: -; j_gene: TRBJ1-5; len: 15; v_gene: TRBV18
CDR3aa: CASSLASATDTQYF; CDR3nt: TGTGCTAGCAGTTTGGCTAGCGCCACAGATACGCAGTATTTT; d_gene: -; abundance: once; j_gene: TRBJ2-3; len: 14; v_gene: TRBV27
CDR3aa: CASSPTGGGTEAFF; CDR3nt: TGTGCCAGCAGTCCGACAGGGGGGGGGACTGAAGCTTTCTTT; d_gene: TRBD1; abundance: -; j_gene: TRBJ1-1; len: 14; v_gene: TRBV25-1
CDR3aa: CASSQEASGRINTGELFF; CDR3nt: TGCGCCAGCAGCCAAGAAGCTAGCGGGAGGATCAACACCGGGGAGCTGTTTTTT; d_gene: TRBD2; abundance: -; j_gene: TRBJ2-2; len: 18; v_gene: TRBV4-3
CDR3aa: CASSHYEGTGELFF; CDR3nt: TGTGCCAGCAGCCACTACGAGGGCACCGGGGAGCTGTTTTTT; d_gene: -; abundance: -; j_gene: TRBJ2-2; len: 14; v_gene: TRBV6-2/TRBV6-3
CDR3aa: CARSLREGGYF; CDR3nt: TGTGCCAGAAGCTTGCGTGAGGGAGGGTATTTT; d_gene: -; abundance: -; j_gene: TRBJ2-3; len: 11; v_gene: TRBV5-3
CDR3aa: CASSLGARGDTEAFF; CDR3nt: TGCGCCAGCAGCTTGGGGGCCAGGGGCGACACTGAAGCTTTCTTT; d_gene: -; abundance: -; j_gene: TRBJ1-1; len: 15; v_gene: TRBV5-1
CDR3aa: CASSPQGSYNSPLHF; CDR3nt: TGTGCCAGCAGCCCCCAGGGTTCCTATAATTCACCCCTCCACTTT; d_gene: -; abundance: -; j_gene: TRBJ1-6; len: 15; v_gene: TRBV7-8
CDR3aa: CASSLSDSNMQYF; CDR3nt: TGTGCCAGCAGCTTATCGGACAGTAACATGCAGTATTTT; d_gene: -; abundance: few; j_gene: TRBJ2-3; len: 13; v_gene: TRBV7-7
CDR3aa: CASSSGASGQETQYF; CDR3nt: TGCGCCAGCAGCTCGGGAGCTAGCGGCCAAGAGACCCAGTACTTC; d_gene: TRBD2; abundance: -; j_gene: TRBJ2-5; len: 15; v_gene: TRBV5-1
CDR3aa: CASSRDRRNEKLFF; CDR3nt: TGTGCCAGCAGTAGGGACAGGCGGAATGAAAAACTGTTTTTT; d_gene: TRBD1; abundance: once; j_gene: TRBJ1-4; len: 14; v_gene: TRBV6-5